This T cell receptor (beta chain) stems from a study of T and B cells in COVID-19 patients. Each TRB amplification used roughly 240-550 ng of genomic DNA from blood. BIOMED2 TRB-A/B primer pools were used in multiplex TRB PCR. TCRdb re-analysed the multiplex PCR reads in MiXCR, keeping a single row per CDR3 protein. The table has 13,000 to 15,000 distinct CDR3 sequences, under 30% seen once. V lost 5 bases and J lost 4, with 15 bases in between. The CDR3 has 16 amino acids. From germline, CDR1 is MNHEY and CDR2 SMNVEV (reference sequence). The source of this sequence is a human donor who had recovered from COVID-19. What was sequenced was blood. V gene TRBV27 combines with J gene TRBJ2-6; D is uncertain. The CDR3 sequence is CASSPYPRPGANVLTF. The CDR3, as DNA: TGTGCCAGCAGTCCCTACCCTAGACCCGGGGCCAACGTCCTGACTTTC.